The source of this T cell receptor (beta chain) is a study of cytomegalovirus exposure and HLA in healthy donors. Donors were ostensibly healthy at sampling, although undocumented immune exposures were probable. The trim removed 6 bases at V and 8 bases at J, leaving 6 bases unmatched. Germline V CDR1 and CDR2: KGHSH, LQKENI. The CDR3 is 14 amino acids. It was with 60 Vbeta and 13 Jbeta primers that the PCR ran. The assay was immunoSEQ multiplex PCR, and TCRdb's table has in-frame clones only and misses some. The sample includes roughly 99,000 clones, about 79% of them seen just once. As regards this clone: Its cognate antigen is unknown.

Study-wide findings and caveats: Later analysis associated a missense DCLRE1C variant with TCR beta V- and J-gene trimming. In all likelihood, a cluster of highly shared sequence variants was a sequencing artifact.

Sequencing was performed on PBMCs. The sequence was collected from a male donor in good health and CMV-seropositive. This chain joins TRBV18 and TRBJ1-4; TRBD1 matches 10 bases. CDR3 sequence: CASSPDRGREKLFF. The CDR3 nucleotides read TGTGCCAGCTCGCCGGACAGGGGGAGAGAAAAACTGTTTTTT.